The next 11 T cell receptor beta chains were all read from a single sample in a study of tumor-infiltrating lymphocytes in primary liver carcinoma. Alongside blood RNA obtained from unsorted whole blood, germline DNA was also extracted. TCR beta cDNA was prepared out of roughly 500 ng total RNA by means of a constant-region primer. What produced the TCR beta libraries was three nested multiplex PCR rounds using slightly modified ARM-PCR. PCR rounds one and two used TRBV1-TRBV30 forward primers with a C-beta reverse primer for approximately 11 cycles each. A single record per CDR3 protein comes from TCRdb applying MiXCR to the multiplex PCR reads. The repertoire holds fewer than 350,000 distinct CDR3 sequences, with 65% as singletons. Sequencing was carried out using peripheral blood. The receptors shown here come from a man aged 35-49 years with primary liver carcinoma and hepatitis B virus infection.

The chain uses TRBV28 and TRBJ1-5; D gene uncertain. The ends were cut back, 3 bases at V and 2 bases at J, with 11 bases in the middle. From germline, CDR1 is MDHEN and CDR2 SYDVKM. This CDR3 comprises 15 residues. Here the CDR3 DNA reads TGTGCCAGCAGTTTTTACAGCGTAGGCAATCAGCCCCAGCATTTT. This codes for CASSFYSVGNQPQHF.

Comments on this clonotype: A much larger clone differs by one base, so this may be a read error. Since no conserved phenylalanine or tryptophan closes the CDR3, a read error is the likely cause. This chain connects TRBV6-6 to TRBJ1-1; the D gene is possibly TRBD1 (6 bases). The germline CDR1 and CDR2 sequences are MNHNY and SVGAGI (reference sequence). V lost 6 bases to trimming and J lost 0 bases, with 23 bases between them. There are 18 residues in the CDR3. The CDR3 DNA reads TGTGCCAGCAGCAACTTGGGACACAAGCGGGAGGTGAACACTGAAGCTTTCCTT. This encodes CASSNLGHKREVNTEAFL.

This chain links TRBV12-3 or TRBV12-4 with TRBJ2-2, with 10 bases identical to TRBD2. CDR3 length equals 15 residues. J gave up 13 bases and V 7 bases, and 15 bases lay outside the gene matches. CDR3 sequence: CASNSAGGNTRGLFF. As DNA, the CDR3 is TGTGCCAGCAATTCAGCGGGGGGGAACACCAGGGGGCTGTTTTTT.

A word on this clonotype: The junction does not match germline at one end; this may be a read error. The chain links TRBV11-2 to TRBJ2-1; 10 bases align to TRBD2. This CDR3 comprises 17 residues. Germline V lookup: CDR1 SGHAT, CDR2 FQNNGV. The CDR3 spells CVSSSDGLAASYNEQFF. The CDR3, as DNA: TGTGTCAGCAGCTCCGATGGACTAGCGGCATCATACAATGAGCAGTTCTTC.

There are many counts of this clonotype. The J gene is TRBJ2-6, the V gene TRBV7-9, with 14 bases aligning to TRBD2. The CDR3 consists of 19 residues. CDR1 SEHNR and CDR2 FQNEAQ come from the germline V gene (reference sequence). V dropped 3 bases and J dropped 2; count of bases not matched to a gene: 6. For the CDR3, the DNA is TGTGCCAGCAGCTTTGCGGGACTAGCGGGAGAACCTGGGGCCAACGTCCTGACTTTC. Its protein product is CASSFAGLAGEPGANVLTF.

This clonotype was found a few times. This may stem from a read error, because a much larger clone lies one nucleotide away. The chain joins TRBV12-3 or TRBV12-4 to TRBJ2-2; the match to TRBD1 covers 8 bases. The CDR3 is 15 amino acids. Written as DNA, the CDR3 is TGTGTCAGCAGCCCCGGACAGGGAAGGAGCGGGGAGCTGTTTTTT. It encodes CVSSPGQGRSGELFF.

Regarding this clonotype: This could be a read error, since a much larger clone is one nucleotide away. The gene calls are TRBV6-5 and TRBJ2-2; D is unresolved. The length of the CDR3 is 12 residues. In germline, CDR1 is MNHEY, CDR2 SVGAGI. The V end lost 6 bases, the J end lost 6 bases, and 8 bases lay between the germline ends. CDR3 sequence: CASSSGAGELFF. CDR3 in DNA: TGTGCCAGCAGCTCTGGCGCCGGGGAGCTGTTTTTT.

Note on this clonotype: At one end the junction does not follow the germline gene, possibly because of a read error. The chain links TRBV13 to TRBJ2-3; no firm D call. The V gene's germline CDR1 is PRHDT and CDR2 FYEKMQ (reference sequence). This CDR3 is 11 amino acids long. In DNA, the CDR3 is TGTCCCAGCAGCTTAACGGATACGCAGTATTTT. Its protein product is CPSSLTDTQYF.

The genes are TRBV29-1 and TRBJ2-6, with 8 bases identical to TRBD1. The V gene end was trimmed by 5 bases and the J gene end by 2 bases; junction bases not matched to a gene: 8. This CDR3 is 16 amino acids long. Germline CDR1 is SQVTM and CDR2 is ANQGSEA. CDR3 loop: CSVKLQGETGANVLTF. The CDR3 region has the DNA TGCAGCGTTAAGCTACAGGGGGAAACTGGGGCCAACGTCCTGACTTTC.

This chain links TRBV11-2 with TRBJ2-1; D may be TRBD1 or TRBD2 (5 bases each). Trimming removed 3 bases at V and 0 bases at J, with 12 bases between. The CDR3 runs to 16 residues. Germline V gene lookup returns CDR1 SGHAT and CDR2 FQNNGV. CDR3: CASSFGPGSSYNEQFF. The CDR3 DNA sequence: TGTGCCAGCAGCTTTGGACCAGGGAGCTCCTACAATGAGCAGTTCTTC.

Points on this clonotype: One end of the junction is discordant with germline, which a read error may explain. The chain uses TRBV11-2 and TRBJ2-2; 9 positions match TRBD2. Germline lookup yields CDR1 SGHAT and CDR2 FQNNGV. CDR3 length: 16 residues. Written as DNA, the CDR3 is TGTGTCAGCAGCTTAGAGGCTAGCGGGAACACCGGGGAGCTGTTATTT. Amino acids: CVSSLEASGNTGELLF.